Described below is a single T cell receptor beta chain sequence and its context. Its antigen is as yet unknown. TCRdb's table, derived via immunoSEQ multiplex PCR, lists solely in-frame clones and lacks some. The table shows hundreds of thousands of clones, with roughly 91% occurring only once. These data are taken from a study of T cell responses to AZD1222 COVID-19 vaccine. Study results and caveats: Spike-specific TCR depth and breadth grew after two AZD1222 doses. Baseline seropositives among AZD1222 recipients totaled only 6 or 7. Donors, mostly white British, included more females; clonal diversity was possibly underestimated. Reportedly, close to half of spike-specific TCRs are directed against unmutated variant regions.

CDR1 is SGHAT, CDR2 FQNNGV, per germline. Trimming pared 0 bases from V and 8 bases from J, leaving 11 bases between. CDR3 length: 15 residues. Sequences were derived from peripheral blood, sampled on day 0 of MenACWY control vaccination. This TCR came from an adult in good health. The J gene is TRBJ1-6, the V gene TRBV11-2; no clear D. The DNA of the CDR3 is TGTGCCAGCAGCTTAGAGTTACGTCGGTATTCACCCCTCCACTTT. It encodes CASSLELRRYSPLHF.